Sequencing of this T cell receptor beta chain was carried out in a study of blood T cell repertoires in COVID-19 (dated by TCRdb to the early 2020s). The study in broad terms: Collaborator samples came from the United States, Italy and Spain and covered acute and convalescent phases of COVID-19. The material from the prospective study consisted of cDNA or gDNA derived from T cells, B-cell-depleted T cells, or PBMCs. Deeply sampled blood TCRbeta repertoires from subjects exposed to, actively infected with, or recovered from COVID-19 were included in the dataset. A freely available public database, intended as a resource for researchers studying the immune response to SARS-CoV-2, is where the repertoires were released. Samples were obtained from the ongoing ImmuneRACE study (first 160 participants) and from about 1,300 subjects provided by 6 global collaborators. Sample metadata almost always included a de-identified subject ID, COVID-19 status, age in years and sex. Where HLA class I and class II types were available, the types were taken from metadata supplied by the sample provider, not from assay-based typing.

The collaborating institutions used their own protocols to collect whole blood in K2EDTA tubes. For TCRbeta analysis, collaborators shipped samples as frozen whole blood, isolated PBMCs, or DNA extracted from either of those sample types. V loses 1 base of germline sequence and J loses 6 bases, and the interval between the two ends is 10 bases. CDR1 is given as SGHAT and CDR2 as FQNNGV, both from the germline V gene. Taken from cysteine to phenylalanine, the CDR3 has 13 residues. The read is trimmed to its CDR3 DNA, 39 bases read in frame from base 1. Turning to this clone: Its cognate antigen has yet to be identified. The input lacks base qualities; no much larger clone sits a single base away.

General conclusions and limits of the study: The amount of clinical and demographic metadata varied by source and participant and was provided uncurated.

The immunoSEQ Assay, a bias-controlled multiplex PCR, was used to amplify TCRbeta CDR3 regions from genomic DNA. In the paper's pipeline: Nucleated cell counts per sample were estimated from amplification of reference gene primers within the assay. Sequence reads were collapsed and filtered to measure the absolute abundance of every unique TCRbeta CDR3 rearrangement. For each sample, productive Simpson clonality was calculated as the square root of Simpson's diversity index over productive rearrangements. Imported from immuneACCESS, the table was reduced by TCRdb to in-frame sequences with V and J called. These copies leave out some clones; in studies compared against another copy, an unresolved V gene accounts for under half, and the cause of the remainder is not known. That table supplies the V and J calls and clone size; D and trimming were determined from the DNA. The sample records hundreds of thousands of clones, around 82% of which are singletons. 7.5% to 9% of the sample belongs to the ten largest clones.

This sequence originates from a human donor in a cohort sampled during active COVID-19. Recombination joined TRBV11-2 with TRBJ2-7; a tentative D match to TRBD1 spans 5 bases. The sequenced material came from peripheral blood. The CDR3 has the sequence CASSLVAGLEQYF. Read as DNA, the sequence is TGTGCCAGCAGCTTAGTGGCAGGGCTCGAGCAGTACTTC.